These 13 T cell receptor beta chains originate from one sample sequenced in a study of cytomegalovirus exposure and HLA in healthy donors. Use of 60 Vbeta and 13 Jbeta primers characterized the PCR. Data came from immunoSEQ multiplex PCR; TCRdb stores just in-frame clones and leaves some out. The sample holds some 110,000 clones, 74% seen once. Sequenced: PBMCs. The source is a woman aged 50 to 60 in good health and CMV-seropositive.

The chain joins TRBV10-3 to TRBJ1-2; 9 positions agree with TRBD1. Germline trimming cut 7 bases from V and 5 bases from J; bases unmatched to any gene: 8. The germline gives CDR1 ENHRY, CDR2 SYGVKD. This CDR3 comprises 14 residues. CDR3 sequence (DNA): TGTGCCATCACTGGGGGGACAGGGATATATGGCTACACCTTC. Protein product: CAITGGTGIYGYTF.

The chain carries TRBV7-2 and TRBJ2-5, with 7 bases that match TRBD1. CDR1 and CDR2 from the germline V gene are SGHTA and FQGNSA. V shed 5 bases and J 9 bases; nucleotides not matched to a gene: 9. CDR3 length: 13 amino acids. In DNA, the CDR3 is TGTGCCAGCAGCCCATCAAGACAGGGTCCCCAGTACTTC. Protein: CASSPSRQGPQYF. The variable domain in full, completed from reference TRBV7-2 and TRBJ2-5, reads GAGVSQSPSNKVTEKGKDVELRCDPISGHTALYWYRQSLGQGLEFLIYFQGNSAPDKSGLPSDRFSAERTGGSVSTLTIQRTQQEDSAVYLCASSPSRQGPQYFGPGTRLLVL.

The gene calls are TRBV19 and TRBJ2-3, with a tentative D call TRBD2 (5 bases). V shed 6 bases and J shed 6 bases, with 13 bases lying between them. Germline loops: CDR1 LNHDA, CDR2 SQIVND (reference sequence). The length of the CDR3 is 13 residues. CDR3 protein: CASSRTAQDTQYF. CDR3 bases: TGTGCCAGTAGCAGGACTGCGCAGGATACGCAGTATTTT.

J is TRBJ2-7 and V is TRBV19; 7 nucleotides agree with TRBD1. The V and J ends lost 5 bases and 6 bases, in that order; junction bases with no gene match: 10. The V gene's germline CDR1 is LNHDA and CDR2 SQIVND (reference sequence). The CDR3 runs 14 residues. As DNA, the CDR3 is TGTGCCAGTAGTGGGACAGTATCGTCCGGCGAGCAGTACTTC. It specifies CASSGTVSSGEQYF.

This clone was counted ten times or more. The rearrangement links TRBV7-9 to TRBJ2-1, with a weak D call TRBD2 (6 bases). Germline CDR1 is SEHNR and CDR2 is FQNEAQ (reference sequence). The CDR3 is 13 amino acids. The V end was cut by 6 bases, the J end by 8 bases, with 14 bases between. The CDR3 DNA sequence: TGTGCCAGCAGGGAGGGAAGGGGCGATGAGCAGTTCTTC. Its translation: CASREGRGDEQFF.

Only a few counts were recorded for this clone. The chain carries TRBV7-2 and TRBJ2-7; 8 bases agree with TRBD2. CDR3 size: 16 residues. Germline V gene lookup returns CDR1 SGHTA and CDR2 FQGNSA. The V segment lost 5 bases and the J segment 2 bases; nucleotides outside the gene matches: 11. The DNA of the CDR3 is TGTGCCAGCAGCCCACCGCCGGGACTAGGGGCCTACGAGCAGTACTTC. Its protein is CASSPPPGLGAYEQYF.

The genes are TRBV7-9 and TRBJ1-2, with TRBD1 as a possible D gene (6 bases). Germline CDR1 reads SEHNR; CDR2 reads FQNEAQ (reference sequence). There are 16 residues in the CDR3. The germline V and J ends were trimmed by 6 bases and 4 bases, with 21 bases remaining between them. Here the CDR3 reads CASRGKGELAVYGYTF. Written as DNA, the CDR3 is TGTGCCAGCAGGGGTAAGGGGGAGCTGGCGGTCTATGGCTACACCTTC.

The chain links TRBV10-1 to TRBJ2-7, with D possibly being TRBD2 (5 bases). From germline, CDR1 is WNHNN and CDR2 SYGVQD (reference sequence). V dropped 2 bases and J dropped 3 bases, with 14 bases sitting between them. The CDR3 sequence is 15 residues long. This CDR3 reads CASSERSGRGYEQYF. CDR3 DNA sequence: TGCGCCAGCAGTGAGAGGTCGGGTCGGGGCTACGAGCAGTACTTC.

The chain recombines TRBV7-2 with TRBJ2-3; D gene uncertain. The V and J ends lost 5 bases and 4 bases respectively, with 13 bases between them. Germline loops: CDR1 SGHTA, CDR2 FQGNSA. The CDR3 length is 14 residues. CDR3: CASSPLWAPDTQYF. For the CDR3, the DNA is TGTGCCAGCAGCCCGTTGTGGGCCCCAGATACGCAGTATTTT.

J is TRBJ1-2 and V is TRBV4-1, with 7 nucleotides matching TRBD1. Germline CDR1 and CDR2: MGHRA and YSYEKL. V gave up 5 bases and J gave up 4 bases; unmatched junction bases: 13. CDR3 length: 16 amino acids. DNA of the CDR3: TGCGCCAGCAGCTCCCAACGACAGGGCAGATTCTATGGCTACACCTTC. This translates into CASSSQRQGRFYGYTF.

The table lists this clone with a count of one. The rearrangement links TRBV25-1 to TRBJ1-5; 7 nucleotides align to TRBD1. After removal of 5 bases from V and 5 bases from J, the junction contained 9 bases not matched to a gene. The germline gives CDR1 MGHDK, CDR2 SYGVNS. The CDR3 runs 15 residues. The chain's CDR3 is CASSPPGGSHQPQHF. The CDR3 DNA reads as TGTGCCAGCAGTCCTCCAGGGGGGTCTCATCAGCCCCAGCATTTT.

This rearrangement joins TRBV10-3 to TRBJ2-7; TRBD1 aligns across 9 bases. J lost 2 bases, V lost 11 bases, and 7 bases had no gene match. Per the germline V gene, CDR1 is ENHRY and CDR2 is SYGVKD. The CDR3 spans 13 residues. The CDR3 DNA follows: TGTGCCTCCGGGACAGGGATCCCCTACGAGCAGTACTTC. Protein sequence: CASGTGIPYEQYF.

Turning to this clone: The sample contains more than one DNA sequence encoding this CDR3. This chain connects TRBV6-1 to TRBJ1-5; TRBD1 matches 9 bases. This CDR3 comprises 14 residues. CDR1 is MNHNS, CDR2 SASEGT, per germline. V trimming: 5 bases; J trimming: 4 bases; junction bases outside the gene matches: 3. The DNA of the CDR3 is TGTGCCAGCAGTCCGGACAGGGGAAATCAGCCCCAGCATTTT. Protein sequence: CASSPDRGNQPQHF.